This TCR beta chain came from a study of OX40 agonist ivuxolimab in advanced cancers. With respect to this clone: Its antigen is as yet unknown.

Germline V gives CDR1 SGHKS, CDR2 YYEKEE (reference sequence). Trimming took 3 bases from V and 8 from J, leaving 11 bases between them. The length of the CDR3 is 13 residues. Measured with immunoSEQ multiplex PCR; TCRdb has only the in-frame clones, and not every one. The sample holds more than 75,000 clones, around 87% seen once. Study conclusions and caveats: Expanded peripheral T cell antigen specificity was not determined.

This rearrangement joins TRBV5-5 to TRBJ1-4; D remains ambiguous. The receptor comes from an adult with an advanced solid tumor such as melanoma, head and neck, liver or kidney cancer. The material was CD4+ or CD8+ T cells sorted from blood, obtained in a trial of the OX40 agonist ivuxolimab. The CDR3 loop reads CASSSAVWEKLFF. For the CDR3, the DNA is TGTGCCAGCAGCTCCGCTGTATGGGAAAAACTGTTTTTT.